These 6 T cell receptor beta chains came from one sample sequenced in a study of blood T cell repertoires in COVID-19. TCRdb's copy holds only in-frame clones and misses some; the assay was immunoSEQ multiplex PCR. The sample lists under 300,000 clones; about nine tenths were seen once. Sequencing was carried out using peripheral blood. The receptors here all came from a man between 50 and 59 years old with acute or convalescent COVID-19.

V usage is TRBV3-1 (or the pseudogene TRBV3-2) and J usage is TRBJ1-4, with a weak D call TRBD1 (5 bases). The CDR3 is 14 amino acids. The V gene lost 0 bases and the J gene lost 8 bases, with 10 bases spanning the gap. The V gene's germline CDR1 is LGHDT and CDR2 YNNKEL (reference sequence). The CDR3 protein is CASSQDPGVEKLFF. CDR3 DNA: TGTGCCAGCAGCCAAGATCCGGGGGTCGAAAAACTGTTTTTT.

This chain links TRBV14 with TRBJ2-2; D call uncertain. The CDR3 covers 13 residues. Per the germline V gene, CDR1 is SGHDN and CDR2 is FVKESK. Trimming took 1 base from V and 7 from J, leaving 7 bases between them. The CDR3 is CASSQVSIGELFF. The CDR3 coding sequence is TGTGCCAGCAGCCAAGTGTCCATCGGGGAGCTGTTTTTT.

This chain joins TRBV6-5 and TRBJ1-2; D gene unclear. The germline gives CDR1 MNHEY, CDR2 SVGAGI. This CDR3 contains 13 residues. Trimming removed 2 bases from V and 2 bases from J, with 6 bases in between. The CDR3 protein is CASSYVRNYGYTF. The DNA of the CDR3 is TGTGCCAGCAGTTACGTTCGGAACTATGGCTACACCTTC.

The chain carries TRBV30 and TRBJ1-1, with D maybe TRBD1 (5 bases). V lost 0 bases, J lost 5 bases, and 13 bases lay in between. In germline, CDR1 is GTSNPN, CDR2 SVGIG (reference sequence). This CDR3 is built from 14 residues. CDR3 sequence: CAWSVTGGRTEAFF. CDR3 nucleotide sequence: TGTGCCTGGAGTGTAACCGGGGGTAGGACTGAAGCTTTCTTT. Complete variable domain (other parts from reference TRBV30 and TRBJ1-1): SQTIHQWPATLVQPVGSPLSLECTVEGTSNPNLYWYRQAAGRGLQLLFYSVGIGQISSEVPQNLSASRPQDRQFILSSKKLLLSDSGFYLCAWSVTGGRTEAFFGQGTRLTVV.

In this sample, this clone turned up once. The chain recombines TRBV5-4 with TRBJ1-4, with D possibly being TRBD1 (6 bases). Looked up from germline, CDR1 is SGHNT and CDR2 is YYREEE (reference sequence). This CDR3 spans 13 amino acids. Deletions cut 4 bases from V and 6 bases from J, with 10 bases between. CDR3 region: CASSGNRDEKLFF. As DNA, the CDR3 is TGTGCCAGCAGCGGAAACAGGGATGAAAAACTGTTTTTT.

The chain links TRBV6-5 to TRBJ2-5, with a tentative D call TRBD2 (6 bases). The CDR3 loop spans 15 amino acids. With 8 bases removed from V and 4 bases from J, the gap between germline ends came to 20 bases. The germline V gene encodes CDR1 MNHEY and CDR2 SVGAGI. This chain's CDR3 is CASGSGLSGRETQYF. The CDR3 nucleotides are TGTGCCAGCGGGTCGGGACTGTCAGGGAGAGAGACCCAGTACTTC.